The 27 T cell receptor beta chains given below trace back to one sample, sequenced in a study of regulatory T cells in long-lasting Graves disease. Researchers made TCR beta libraries by using iRepertoire HTBI primers and running Arm-PCR on CDR3 regions. One entry per CDR3 protein results from TCRdb running MiXCR on the multiplex PCR reads. This table has a few hundred thousand distinct CDR3 sequences, approximately 12% appearing once. Time point indicated: newly diagnosed GD, antithyroid drugs for less than 3 months. The TCR library was made from RNA that had been extracted from PBMCs in TRIzol. The same specimen was also included in a second study, on T cells in Graves' hyperthyroidism and ophthalmopathy.

Sequencing was performed on peripheral blood mononuclear cells (PBMCs), taken at new diagnosis, from a patient treated with antithyroid drugs. These receptor sequences come from a woman in her late teens or twenties with Graves disease.

This clonotype showed up many times. The chain employs TRBV19 and TRBJ1-1, with a weak D call TRBD1 (6 bases). The germline gives CDR1 LNHDA, CDR2 SQIVND (reference sequence). The CDR3 has 14 residues. V was clipped by 7 bases and J by 3 bases, with 15 bases between them. CDR3 nucleotides: TGTGCCAGTATTTTTACAGGGCACGACACTGAAGCTTTCTTT. Its protein product is CASIFTGHDTEAFF.

This clonotype was found many times. This chain joins TRBV7-9 and TRBJ1-2, with a possible D match to TRBD1 (6 bases). Germline CDR1 SEHNR, CDR2 FQNEAQ (reference sequence). The V end was cut by 1 base, the J end by 2 bases, with 11 bases between. The CDR3 sequence is 15 residues long. CDR3 nucleotide sequence: TGTGCCAGCAGCTTAGAGGGGGGCTCCAACTATGGCTACACCTTC. Amino acid sequence: CASSLEGGSNYGYTF.

This clonotype was recorded at least ten times. The chain links TRBV28 to TRBJ2-1; unclear D gene. V was trimmed by 6 bases and J by 0 bases, leaving 12 bases between them. The CDR3 covers 15 residues. Germline lookup yields CDR1 MDHEN and CDR2 SYDVKM. CDR3 sequence: CASRLDRSSYNEQFF. In DNA, the CDR3 is TGTGCCAGCAGGTTAGATCGGAGCTCCTACAATGAGCAGTTCTTC.

With regard to this clonotype: One end of the junction varies from germline; a read error may be responsible. The genes are TRBV12-3 or TRBV12-4 and TRBJ2-2; D not resolved. The CDR3 consists of 13 residues. DNA of the CDR3: TGTGCCAGCGGGAATACGAACACCAGGGAGCTGTTTTTT. Residues: CASGNTNTRELFF.

This chain uses TRBV4-3 with TRBJ2-7; 9 bases agree with TRBD2. The germline V gene has CDR1 LGHNA and CDR2 YSLEER. CDR3 length equals 16 residues. J was trimmed by 3 bases and V by 3 bases; bases with no gene match: 9. In DNA, the CDR3 is TGCGCCAGCAGCCAGGCTTCTAGCGGGGAAATCTACGAGCAGTACGTC. Its protein is CASSQASSGEIYEQYV.

This clonotype was observed a handful of times. The rearrangement links TRBV13 to TRBJ2-2; TRBD2 aligns across 14 bases. J was trimmed by 5 bases and V by 3 bases; bases with no gene match: 5. Germline assignment: CDR1 PRHDT and CDR2 FYEKMQ (reference sequence). This CDR3 is built from 17 residues. CDR3 sequence reads: CASSFRRTSGRTGELFF. The CDR3 coding sequence is TGTGCCAGCAGCTTTCGCCGGACTAGCGGGAGGACCGGGGAGCTGTTTTTT.

This clonotype was observed many times. The V gene is TRBV6-1, the J gene TRBJ1-5; 11 bases match TRBD1. This CDR3 region has 15 residues. With V trimmed by 3 bases and J by 5 bases, 3 bases remained unmatched. Germline V gene data show CDR1 as MNHNS and CDR2 as SASEGT. The CDR3 DNA sequence: TGTGCCAGCAGTGACCTGGACAGGGGGCATCAGCCCCAGCATTTT. As protein: CASSDLDRGHQPQHF.

The sample holds many counts of this clonotype. V usage is TRBV18 and J usage is TRBJ2-3; D call uncertain. Trimming removed 1 base at V and 6 bases at J, with 2 bases between. CDR3 size: 11 residues. Germline values: CDR1 KGHSH, CDR2 LQKENI. The CDR3 DNA is TGTGCCAGCTCACCACACGATACGCAGTATTTT. Translated: CASSPHDTQYF.

This clonotype was observed at least ten times. The rearrangement uses TRBV6-5 and TRBJ1-3; 8 bases are a match to TRBD1. CDR3 length: 15 amino acids. In germline, CDR1 is MNHEY, CDR2 SVGAGI. With 0 bases clipped from V and 4 bases from J, the junction kept 2 bases outside the gene matches. Here the CDR3 DNA reads TGTGCCAGCAGTTACTCGACAGGGGCAGGAAACACCATATATTTT. This codes for CASSYSTGAGNTIYF.

This clonotype was counted a few times. The chain is built from TRBV27 and TRBJ1-2, with 11 bases identical to TRBD1. This CDR3 has 22 amino acids. CDR1 is MNHEY and CDR2 is SMNVEV in the germline V gene (reference sequence). After removal of 2 bases from V and 5 bases from J, the junction contained 25 bases not matched to a gene. DNA of the CDR3: TGTGCCAGCAGTTTAATCGGGGGACAGGGGGAACACCATTCTTGGTCTTTTTATGGCTACACCTTC. It yields the protein CASSLIGGQGEHHSWSFYGYTF.

This clonotype was seen many times. The chain is built from TRBV11-1 and TRBJ2-2; D might be TRBD1 or TRBD2, each matching 5 bases. Germline lookup yields CDR1 SGHAT and CDR2 FQDESV (reference sequence). This CDR3 has 16 amino acids. V lost 2 bases and J 6 bases, leaving 16 bases between the germline ends. Here the CDR3 DNA reads TGTGCCAGCAGCTTAAGGGGAGAGTCGTGGGCCGGGGAGCTGTTTTTT. Protein product: CASSLRGESWAGELFF.

This clonotype has at least ten counts. J is TRBJ2-3 and V is TRBV7-8; a possible D gene is TRBD2 (5 bases). This CDR3 is 16 amino acids long. Between the trimmed V and J ends, which lost 5 bases and 2 bases, there was a span of 17 bases. CDR1 SGHVS and CDR2 FQNEAQ come from the germline V gene. The CDR3 DNA reads as TGTGCCAGCAGCCTCGCCAGCGGTAAATACACAGATACGCAGTATTTT. Translation gives CASSLASGKYTDTQYF.

The J gene is TRBJ2-1, the V gene TRBV19; TRBD2 agrees at 11 bases. This CDR3 has 15 amino acids. V dropped 7 bases and J dropped 7; count of bases not matched to a gene: 9. Germline V CDR1 and CDR2: LNHDA, SQIVND (reference sequence). The CDR3 protein is CASTLAGGLKNEQFF. CDR3 sequence (DNA): TGTGCCAGTACCCTAGCGGGGGGCCTTAAGAATGAGCAGTTCTTC.

This clonotype has ten or more counts. CDR3 loop: CASSPVGGPTYEQYF. The CDR3 nucleotides are TGTGCCAGCAGCCCAGTGGGAGGACCGACCTACGAGCAGTACTTC. V is TRBV11-2 and J is TRBJ2-7; tentatively, D is TRBD2 (6 bases). In germline, CDR1 is SGHAT, CDR2 FQNNGV. The V gene lost 5 bases and the J gene lost 2 bases, with 16 bases spanning the gap. There are 15 residues in the CDR3.

This clonotype was seen ten or more times. The chain is built from TRBV6-2 or TRBV6-3 and TRBJ1-2; D might be TRBD1 (5 bases). This CDR3 region has 15 residues. V was trimmed by 0 bases and J by 7 bases, leaving 15 bases between them. Germline V gene sequence: CDR1 MNHEY, CDR2 SVGEGT. CDR3 protein: CASSYSPVSQGGYTF. In DNA, the CDR3 is TGTGCCAGCAGTTACTCGCCTGTCTCCCAGGGTGGCTACACCTTC.

This chain connects TRBV3-1 to TRBJ2-5; TRBD2 agrees at 14 bases. Matching the DNA end better, TRBJ2-1 makes the J call doubtful. The CDR3 has 18 amino acids. The germline CDR1 and CDR2 sequences are LGHDT and YNNKEL (reference sequence). CDR3 bases: TGTGCCAGCAGCCAAGCCCCCCCGGGACTAGCGGGGGCAGGAGAGCAGTTCTTC. It translates to CASSQAPPGLAGAGEQFF.

This clonotype was observed many times. The genes are TRBV19 and TRBJ2-2, with D maybe TRBD1 (5 bases). Germline-derived CDR1 and CDR2 are LNHDA and SQIVND (reference sequence). This CDR3 comprises 18 residues. Trimming left V 5 bases short and J 0 bases short, with 19 bases between. For the CDR3, the DNA is TGTGCCAGTAGTGTCGGTTGGTGGACACCAGCGAACACCGGGGAGCTGTTTTTT. Amino acids: CASSVGWWTPANTGELFF.

The sample holds a few counts of this clonotype. Because it lacks the conserved phenylalanine or tryptophan at the end, this CDR3 is likely a read error. The chain carries TRBV11-3 and TRBJ2-3; 11 bases match TRBD1. V was pared by 5 bases and J by 1 base, with 14 bases of the junction left unmatched. In germline, CDR1 is SGHNT, CDR2 YENEEA. This CDR3 is 19 amino acids long. This CDR3 is CASSPRPGTGGKGTDTQYL. The CDR3 bases are TGTGCCAGCAGCCCCCGCCCCGGGACAGGGGGAAAGGGCACAGATACGCAGTATCTT.

This clonotype came up many times. The chain uses TRBV20-1 and TRBJ1-6, with D uncertain. Germline V gene sequence: CDR1 DFQATT, CDR2 SNEGSKA (reference sequence). The CDR3 covers 13 residues. The germline V and J ends were trimmed by 3 bases and 9 bases, with 12 bases remaining between them. The CDR3 coding sequence is TGCAGTGCTAGGGAAACGCCTTTTTCACCCCTCCACTTT. It codes for CSARETPFSPLHF.

This clonotype was recorded at least ten times. This rearrangement joins TRBV12-3 or TRBV12-4 to TRBJ2-1, with a tentative D call TRBD2 (6 bases). This CDR3 comprises 14 residues. V lost 6 bases, J lost 8 bases, and 17 bases lay in between. The CDR3 bases are TGTGCCAGCAGCTCGCGGGGCCCTTGGGATGAGCAGTTCTTC. Translated, it gives CASSSRGPWDEQFF.

This chain links TRBV4-3 with TRBJ1-1; TRBD1 is a possible D gene (6 bases). The V and J ends lost 0 bases and 6 bases respectively, with 11 bases between them. Germline CDR1 reads LGHNA; CDR2 reads YSLEER. The CDR3 has 14 amino acids. Here the CDR3 reads CASSQDPRQAEAFF. Written as DNA, the CDR3 is TGCGCCAGCAGCCAAGATCCCCGACAGGCTGAAGCTTTCTTT.

This clonotype has a count of ten or more. The J gene is TRBJ2-1, the V gene TRBV20-1, with a possible D match to TRBD1 (6 bases). From germline, CDR1 is DFQATT and CDR2 SNEGSKA (reference sequence). V was pared by 6 bases and J by 5 bases, with 14 bases between. This CDR3 spans 13 amino acids. The CDR3 region is CSATRTDNNEQFF. The CDR3 nucleotides are TGCAGTGCAACTCGGACAGACAACAATGAGCAGTTCTTC.

This clonotype was detected many times. The chain uses TRBV5-1 and TRBJ1-1, with 10 bases identical to TRBD1. The V gene end was trimmed by 3 bases and the J gene end by 3 bases; junction bases not matched to a gene: 5. This CDR3 is built from 15 residues. Germline V lookup: CDR1 SGHRS, CDR2 YFSETQ. CDR3 nucleotides: TGCGCCAGCAGCTCCCTTGGGACAGGGGACACTGAAGCTTTCTTT. Translation gives CASSSLGTGDTEAFF.

A few counts support this clonotype. The chain employs TRBV11-2 and TRBJ1-3; TRBD1 might be the D (6 bases). Germline CDR1 reads SGHAT; CDR2 reads FQNNGV. Trimming cost V 0 bases and J 9 bases, with 9 bases left between them. This CDR3 has 13 amino acids. The CDR3 DNA reads as TGTGCCAGCAGCTTAGAGACAGGCAGCACCATATATTTT. Translating it yields CASSLETGSTIYF.

This clonotype was recorded at least ten times. The chain recombines TRBV6-1 with TRBJ2-7, with TRBD2 matching over 16 bases. The CDR3 consists of 16 residues. The germline V gene encodes CDR1 MNHNS and CDR2 SASEGT. J was trimmed by 2 bases and V by 11 bases; bases with no gene match: 9. The CDR3 reads CAAEGGLAGGPYEQYF. CDR3 coding DNA: TGTGCCGCGGAAGGGGGACTAGCGGGAGGGCCCTACGAGCAGTACTTC.

Comment on this clonotype: A read error may be the cause here, since a much bigger clone is one base away. The rearrangement uses TRBV11-2 and TRBJ1-1, with a possible D match to TRBD1 (6 bases). Germline V gives CDR1 SGHAT, CDR2 FQNNGV. This CDR3 comprises 15 residues. V lost 4 bases and J lost 0, with 12 bases in between. CDR3 DNA sequence: TGTGCCAGCAGCTGGGGGGGGGCTGTGAACACTGAAGCTTTCTTT. Translated, it gives CASSWGGAVNTEAFF.

This clonotype was counted many times. The V call is TRBV2, the J call TRBJ2-7, with 7 bases lining up with TRBD1. From germline, CDR1 is SNHLY and CDR2 FYNNEI. CDR3 length: 12 residues. Germline trimming cut 9 bases from V and 6 bases from J; bases unmatched to any gene: 8. The CDR3 is CARPTGSAEQYV. The CDR3 DNA reads TGTGCCAGACCGACAGGGTCGGCCGAGCAGTACGTC.